One sample yielded the 15 T cell receptor beta chains listed below, sequenced in a study of vaccination and CD4 T cells after COVID-19. Regarding treatment: approximately 9-day PBMC culture with coronavirus spike peptide pools or control peptides (ViraFEST assay). Sequencing of DNA taken from cultured CD4+ T cells relied on the Oncomine TCR Beta short-read assay. Using its own MiXCR run on the PCR reads, TCRdb lists one record per CDR3 protein. The table includes a few thousand distinct CDR3 sequences, about a quarter detected once. What these receptors recognize is not known. The sequencing sample was made of CD4+ T cells from blood, cultured in vitro. The source of these receptors is a human donor who had recovered from COVID-19.

The chain couples TRBV27 to TRBJ1-5; 7 bases match TRBD1. J was trimmed by 7 bases and V by 5 bases; bases with no gene match: 8. The germline CDR1 and CDR2 sequences are MNHEY and SMNVEV (reference sequence). The CDR3 is 14 amino acids. The CDR3 DNA is TGTGCCAGCAGTAAGACAGGGCTCAGGCAGCCCCAGCATTTT. Residues: CASSKTGLRQPQHF.

This clonotype was found a few times. This chain links TRBV2 with TRBJ1-3; the D is unclear. V lost 6 bases, J lost 3 bases, and 9 bases lay in between. This CDR3 region has 13 residues. Germline-derived CDR1 and CDR2 are SNHLY and FYNNEI. The CDR3 sequence: CASRGVGGNTIYF. The CDR3 DNA follows: TGTGCCAGCAGAGGTGTGGGTGGAAACACCATATATTTT.

This clonotype was seen a few times. The chain recombines TRBV5-1 with TRBJ2-7; D not resolved. Trimming shortened V by 1 base and J by 0 bases, and 5 bases separated the two germline ends. The CDR3 covers 13 residues. Looked up from germline, CDR1 is SGHRS and CDR2 is YFSETQ. The CDR3 reads CASSLTGSYEQYF. The CDR3 DNA sequence: TGCGCCAGCAGCTTGACGGGCTCCTACGAGCAGTACTTC.

This clonotype was seen a handful of times. V usage is TRBV20-1 and J usage is TRBJ1-4; 8 bases line up with TRBD1. Germline CDR1 reads DFQATT; CDR2 reads SNEGSKA (reference sequence). This CDR3 comprises 13 residues. V shed 3 bases and J 10 bases; nucleotides not matched to a gene: 7. As DNA, the CDR3 is TGCAGTGCTAGGGGACAGGCAGATGGAAAACTGTTTTTT. This encodes CSARGQADGKLFF.

Notes on this clonotype: At one end, the junction sequence differs from germline, possibly due to a read error. The chain uses TRBV7-2 and TRBJ2-3; D gene unclear. This CDR3 is built from 16 residues. The germline gives CDR1 SGHTA, CDR2 FQGNSA. The CDR3: CASSSPIVPSTDMQYF. The CDR3 coding sequence is TGTGCCAGCAGCTCACCTATAGTGCCTTCCACAGATATGCAGTATTTT.

By sample fraction, this clonotype is medium-sized. The chain is built from TRBV6-1 and TRBJ1-5; D is unclear. This CDR3 contains 12 residues. Germline V gene data show CDR1 as MNHNS and CDR2 as SASEGT. V gave up 1 base and J gave up 2 bases, with 0 bases separating them. In DNA, the CDR3 is TGTGCCAGCAGTGAAGGCAATCAGCCCCAGCATTTT. It specifies CASSEGNQPQHF.

The chain links TRBV20-1 to TRBJ2-1, with 14 bases that match TRBD2. The V gene's germline CDR1 is DFQATT and CDR2 SNEGSKA (reference sequence). Trimming at V came to 1 base and at J to 1 base, leaving 0 bases not matched to a gene. The CDR3 is 16 amino acids. The CDR3, as DNA: TGCAGTGCTAGAGGACTAGCGGGGGGGTCCTACAATGAGCAGTTCTTC. Its translation is CSARGLAGGSYNEQFF.

This chain joins TRBV7-9 and TRBJ1-1; tentatively, D is TRBD1 (5 bases). Germline V gives CDR1 SEHNR, CDR2 FQNEAQ (reference sequence). This CDR3 region has 15 residues. V was cut by 1 base and J by 0 bases, with 9 bases left in between. The CDR3 spells CASSLVWTLNTEAFF. The DNA for the CDR3 is TGTGCCAGCAGCTTAGTTTGGACACTGAACACTGAAGCTTTCTTT.

The chain has TRBV6-1 and TRBJ2-5, with D perhaps assigned TRBD1 or TRBD2 (5 bases each). CDR1 and CDR2 (germline): MNHNS, SASEGT. The CDR3 extends over 14 amino acids. Trimming took 5 bases from V and 4 from J, leaving 14 bases between them. CDR3 nucleotide sequence: TGTGCCAGCAGTCCTCGGGACGGATTAGAGACCCAGTACTTC. It translates to CASSPRDGLETQYF.

This clonotype was picked up a small number of times. V and J are TRBV19 and TRBJ2-7, with a possible D match to TRBD2 (6 bases). CDR1 LNHDA and CDR2 SQIVND come from the germline V gene (reference sequence). The CDR3 contains 13 residues. Between the trimmed V and J ends, which lost 3 bases and 0 bases, there was a span of 6 bases. The CDR3 is CASSMGLSYEQYF. The CDR3 DNA reads as TGTGCCAGTAGTATGGGACTCTCCTACGAGCAGTACTTC.

This clonotype rates as medium-sized. The J gene is TRBJ1-6, the V gene TRBV5-4; 8 bases fit TRBD1. CDR1 is SGHNT and CDR2 is YYREEE in the germline V gene (reference sequence). The CDR3 length is 14 residues. The V segment lost 0 bases and the J segment 8 bases; nucleotides outside the gene matches: 1. The CDR3 spells CASSLGDRHSPLHF. The CDR3, as DNA: TGTGCCAGCAGCTTGGGGGACAGGCATTCACCCCTCCACTTT.

In this sample, this clonotype turned up a few times. The rearrangement uses TRBV7-2 and TRBJ2-7; D may be TRBD2 (6 bases). Between the trimmed V and J ends, which lost 2 bases and 0 bases, there was a span of 11 bases. CDR3 length: 15 residues. Germline V gene sequence: CDR1 SGHTA, CDR2 FQGNSA. The CDR3 sequence: CASSLRGASSYEQYF. CDR3 bases: TGTGCCAGCAGCTTACGCGGGGCGAGCTCCTACGAGCAGTACTTC.

This clonotype was seen only a few times. The rearrangement joins TRBV6-1 to TRBJ2-1, with a weak D call TRBD1 (6 bases). The CDR3 has 15 amino acids. Trimming left V 2 bases short and J 4 bases short, with 12 bases between. CDR1 and CDR2 (germline): MNHNS, SASEGT. In DNA form, the CDR3 reads TGTGCCAGCAGTGAAATGACAGGATCTTACAATGAGCAGTTCTTC. Residues: CASSEMTGSYNEQFF.

V is TRBV7-9 and J is TRBJ2-1; D not resolved. Germline V CDR1 and CDR2: SEHNR, FQNEAQ (reference sequence). V dropped 6 bases and J dropped 5 bases, with 8 bases sitting between them. The CDR3 loop spans 12 amino acids. The CDR3 coding sequence is TGTGCCAGCAGTGCCACCGACAATGAGCAGTTCTTC. It codes for CASSATDNEQFF. The variable domain in full, with the rest retrieved from reference TRBV7-9 and TRBJ2-1, is DTGVSQNPRHKITKRGQNVTFRCDPISEHNRLYWYRQTLGQGPEFLTYFQNEAQLEKSRLLSDRFSAERPKGSFSTLEIQRTEQGDSAMYLCASSATDNEQFFGPGTRLTVL.

This clonotype is judged medium-sized. The chain uses TRBV7-9 and TRBJ2-5, with D possibly being TRBD1 (5 bases). Germline V CDR1 and CDR2: SEHNR, FQNEAQ (reference sequence). The CDR3 has 12 amino acids. Trimming stripped 5 bases from V and 5 bases from J, with 9 bases between. In DNA, the CDR3 is TGTGCCAGCAGCGCCTACAGGGAGACCCAGTACTTC. It specifies CASSAYRETQYF.